This T cell receptor (beta chain) was identified during a study of blood T cell repertoires in COVID-19. Study details: The United States, Italy and Spain were the sources of the acute and convalescent COVID-19 samples. The cDNA or gDNA used as material had been derived from T cells, B-cell-depleted T cells, or PBMCs.

Per the germline V gene, CDR1 is SGHTA and CDR2 is FQGNSA. CDR3 size: 15 residues. The J segment lost 0 bases and the V segment lost 7 bases, leaving 5 bases of the junction unmatched. Original data processing: The assay estimated nucleated cells by amplifying reference gene primers. Some clones are missing from TCRdb's copy, which holds only in-frame ones; the method was immunoSEQ multiplex PCR. D and trimming were read from the DNA, whereas the V and J calls and clone size are those reported in that table. The sample records 55,000 to 75,000 clones, 88% being singletons. The TCR was taken from a man between 50 and 59 years old with active COVID-19. Sequences were obtained from peripheral blood. The chain joins TRBV7-2 to TRBJ2-7; 11 bases map to TRBD2. CDR3 nucleotide sequence: TGTGCCAGCACACTAACTAGCGGGGGCTCCTACGAGCAGTACTTC. It yields the protein CASTLTSGGSYEQYF.